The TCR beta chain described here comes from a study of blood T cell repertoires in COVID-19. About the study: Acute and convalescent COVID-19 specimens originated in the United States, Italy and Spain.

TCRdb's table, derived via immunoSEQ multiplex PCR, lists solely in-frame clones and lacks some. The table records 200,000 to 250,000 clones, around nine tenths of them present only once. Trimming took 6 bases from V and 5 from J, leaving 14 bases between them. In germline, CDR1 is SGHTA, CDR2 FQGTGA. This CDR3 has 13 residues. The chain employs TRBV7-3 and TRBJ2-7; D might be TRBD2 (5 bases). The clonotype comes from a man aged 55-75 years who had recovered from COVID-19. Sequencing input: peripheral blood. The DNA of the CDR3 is TGTGCCAGCAGTTCTCAAAGCGGTAACGAGCAGTACTTC. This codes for CASSSQSGNEQYF.